The 31 T cell receptor beta chains given below trace back to one sample, sequenced in a study of shared clonotypes between healthy human individuals. Profiling relied on immunoSEQ multiplex PCR, and the TCRdb table lists in-frame clones only, not all of them. The profile shows around 2,000,000 clones, approximately 95% of them singletons. Sequencing was performed on naive CD4+ T cells sorted from blood. Subset reported: CD45RA+ positively selected. The receptors stem from a man aged 18 to 29 in good health.

Turning to this clone: This sample includes further DNA sequences coding for the same CDR3. This chain joins TRBV5-1 and TRBJ1-4; D call uncertain. In germline, CDR1 is SGHRS, CDR2 YFSETQ. The CDR3 sequence is 16 residues long. Trimming shortened V by 2 bases and J by 0 bases, and 11 bases separated the two germline ends. CDR3 bases: TGCGCCAGCAGCTTAGGGCAACTTGCAACTAATGAAAAACTGTTTTTT. It yields the protein CASSLGQLATNEKLFF. Drawing the rest from reference TRBV5-1 and TRBJ1-4, the complete variable domain is KAGVTQTPRYLIKTRGQQVTLSCSPISGHRSVSWYQQTPGQGLQFLFEYFSETQRNKGNFPGRFSGRQFSNSRSEMNVSTLELGDSALYLCASSLGQLATNEKLFFGSGTQLSVL.

The chain carries TRBV6-5 and TRBJ1-6, with D possibly TRBD1 on 5 matching bases. Germline-derived CDR1 and CDR2 are MNHEY and SVGAGI. V lost 5 bases, J lost 13 bases, and 12 bases lay in between. This CDR3 is built from 12 residues. The DNA for the CDR3 is TGTGCCAGCAGTAAGCAGGGTCCCCCCCTCCACTTT. Protein: CASSKQGPPLHF.

This chain joins TRBV14 and TRBJ2-2; 9 nucleotides line up with TRBD2. Germline trimming cut 3 bases from V and 7 bases from J; bases unmatched to any gene: 6. Germline assignment: CDR1 SGHDN and CDR2 FVKESK. The CDR3 has 15 amino acids. The chain's CDR3 is CASSHFSGSGGELFF. The CDR3 nucleotides are TGTGCCAGCAGCCATTTTAGCGGGAGTGGCGGGGAGCTGTTTTTT. The full variable domain, rest sourced from reference TRBV14 and TRBJ2-2, is EAGVTQFPSHSVIEKGQTVTLRCDPISGHDNLYWYRRVMGKEIKFLLHFVKESKQDESGMPNNRFLAERTGGTYSTLKVQPAELEDSGVYFCASSHFSGSGGELFFGEGSRLTVL.

The chain has TRBV6-6 and TRBJ1-1, with a tentative D call TRBD1 (5 bases). CDR3 size: 14 residues. V shed 10 bases and J shed 4 bases, with 19 bases lying between them. CDR1 and CDR2 (germline): MNHNY, SVGAGI (reference sequence). The CDR3 loop is CAILSGGGGTEAFF. As DNA, the CDR3 is TGTGCCATCCTTTCGGGGGGTGGTGGCACTGAAGCTTTCTTT.

The count of this clone is one. The chain is built from TRBV30 and TRBJ2-1, with a weak D call TRBD1 (5 bases). CDR3 length: 14 amino acids. Germline V gene lookup returns CDR1 GTSNPN and CDR2 SVGIG (reference sequence). Trimming pared 5 bases from V and 0 bases from J, leaving 11 bases between. The CDR3 spells CAWAGFSSYNEQFF. CDR3 DNA: TGTGCCTGGGCAGGGTTTAGCTCCTACAATGAGCAGTTCTTC.

The sample holds one count of this clone. This chain connects TRBV6-5 to TRBJ2-5, with D possibly TRBD1 on 5 matching bases. From germline, CDR1 is MNHEY and CDR2 SVGAGI. Trimming took 2 bases from V and 5 from J, leaving 9 bases between them. The CDR3 has 13 amino acids. The CDR3 protein is CASSYPGRETQYF. In nucleotides, the CDR3 is TGTGCCAGCAGTTACCCAGGGCGGGAGACCCAGTACTTC.

This sequence joins TRBV2 and TRBJ2-3, with 8 bases lining up with TRBD2. Unmatched junction bases numbered 17, after V lost 6 bases and J lost 6 bases. Germline CDR1 and CDR2: SNHLY and FYNNEI. The CDR3 contains 17 residues. The CDR3 reads CASSVRPGAGEKDTQYF. The CDR3 DNA reads TGTGCCAGCAGCGTCCGGCCGGGAGCGGGGGAAAAGGATACGCAGTATTTT.

Of note for this clone: Compared with germline, one end of the junction differs, possibly owing to a read error. This chain connects TRBV7-7 to TRBJ1-6; D not resolved. Germline V gene sequence: CDR1 SSHAT, CDR2 FNYEAQ (reference sequence). The CDR3 has 13 residues. CDR3 loop: CASSWALNSPLHF. The CDR3 DNA sequence: TGTGCTAGCAGCTGGGCCCTCAATTCACCCCTCCACTTT.

The CDR3, as DNA: TGTGCCAGCAGCCAAGATACACTAGCGGGGGACAATGAGCAGTTCTTC. It yields the protein CASSQDTLAGDNEQFF. The chain recombines TRBV14 with TRBJ2-1; TRBD2 aligns across 11 bases. V lost 0 bases and J lost 5; bases outside the gene matches: 3. Germline V CDR1 and CDR2: SGHDN, FVKESK. This CDR3 is 16 amino acids long.

The chain has TRBV14 and TRBJ2-5; tentatively, D is TRBD1 or TRBD2 (6 bases each). This CDR3 has 16 residues. Germline CDR1 reads SGHDN; CDR2 reads FVKESK. V shed 4 bases and J shed 1 base, with 16 bases lying between them. CDR3 in DNA: TGTGCCAGCAGCCCCGATGGGGGCGGGATCCAAGAGACCCAGTACTTC. This sequence encodes CASSPDGGGIQETQYF.

As regards this clone: Other nucleotide sequences in the sample specify the same CDR3. The chain combines TRBV19 with TRBJ2-7, with a tentative D call TRBD1 (6 bases). Germline lookup yields CDR1 LNHDA and CDR2 SQIVND (reference sequence). Trimming removed 3 bases from V and 0 bases from J, with 9 bases in between. The CDR3 covers 14 residues. CDR3 sequence (DNA): TGTGCCAGTAGTATTACAGGGAGCTCCTACGAGCAGTACTTC. Its protein is CASSITGSSYEQYF.

This chain uses TRBV30 with TRBJ2-1; D may be TRBD2 (6 bases). Trimming pared 5 bases from V and 0 bases from J, leaving 11 bases between. The CDR3 totals 14 residues. The germline gives CDR1 GTSNPN, CDR2 SVGIG (reference sequence). The CDR3 DNA sequence: TGTGCCTGGGCAAGGGACTCCTCCTACAATGAGCAGTTCTTC. Translating it yields CAWARDSSYNEQFF.

This chain joins TRBV4-1 and TRBJ2-7; D remains unclear. The CDR3 covers 13 residues. Trimming pared 0 bases from V and 3 bases from J, leaving 6 bases between. Germline CDR1 is MGHRA and CDR2 is YSYEKL. The DNA for the CDR3 is TGCGCCAGCAGCCAAGATAGGATCTACGAGCAGTACTTC. Its translation is CASSQDRIYEQYF.

V and J are TRBV4-1 and TRBJ2-1; no firm D call. V lost 1 base and J lost 6, with 16 bases in between. Germline assignment: CDR1 MGHRA and CDR2 YSYEKL. There are 16 residues in the CDR3. Here the CDR3 DNA reads TGCGCCAGCAGCCAAGTAGGTATACCCGTATCCAATGAGCAGTTCTTC. This sequence encodes CASSQVGIPVSNEQFF.

The chain uses TRBV4-1 and TRBJ2-1; no reliable D call. The CDR3 is 15 amino acids. Looked up from germline, CDR1 is MGHRA and CDR2 is YSYEKL. V shed 0 bases and J shed 12 bases, with 18 bases lying between them. The CDR3 coding sequence is TGCGCCAGCAGCCAAGATTTTGTACTGAAGTCTAGGCAGTTCTTC. This codes for CASSQDFVLKSRQFF.

This chain connects TRBV6-5 to TRBJ1-1, with D tentatively TRBD1 (6 bases). CDR1 and CDR2 from the germline V gene are MNHEY and SVGAGI. The V end lost 5 bases, the J end lost 1 base, and 14 bases lay between the germline ends. The length of the CDR3 is 15 residues. The CDR3 DNA reads TGTGCCAGCAGTCTGTTCGGACAGAGGAACACTGAAGCTTTCTTT. Amino acid sequence: CASSLFGQRNTEAFF.

The V gene is TRBV7-9, the J gene TRBJ2-7, with TRBD1 identical over 7 bases. The CDR3 sequence is 15 residues long. V gave up 3 bases and J gave up 0 bases; unmatched junction bases: 5. CDR1 and CDR2 from the germline V gene are SEHNR and FQNEAQ (reference sequence). CDR3 nucleotide sequence: TGTGCCAGCAGCTTTTTAAGGACAGGCTCCTACGAGCAGTACTTC. Amino acids: CASSFLRTGSYEQYF.

The chain uses TRBV7-2 and TRBJ1-2, with D possibly matching TRBD1 (5 bases). The CDR3 covers 15 residues. The germline V and J ends were trimmed by 1 base and 3 bases, with 12 bases remaining between them. The germline V gene has CDR1 SGHTA and CDR2 FQGNSA. The CDR3 sequence: CASSLGQGSYYGYTF. DNA for the CDR3: TGTGCCAGCAGCTTAGGGCAGGGTAGTTACTATGGCTACACCTTC.

V and J are TRBV15 and TRBJ1-5, with D hard to call. The CDR3 is made up of 16 amino acids. Per the germline V gene, CDR1 is LNHNV and CDR2 is YYDKDF (reference sequence). The V end was cut by 3 bases, the J end by 2 bases, with 14 bases between. CDR3: CATSSLSLSGNQPQHF. The CDR3 bases are TGTGCCACCAGCAGTTTATCTCTAAGCGGCAATCAGCCCCAGCATTTT.

This chain uses TRBV4-1 with TRBJ1-1; 7 bases are a match to TRBD1. CDR1 and CDR2 from the germline V gene are MGHRA and YSYEKL. Losses at the gene ends were 4 bases for V and 1 base for J; bases not matched to a gene: 3. CDR3 length: 14 amino acids. CDR3 sequence reads: CASSRTGENTEAFF. The DNA for the CDR3 is TGCGCCAGCAGCCGTACAGGGGAGAACACTGAAGCTTTCTTT.

The chain combines TRBV30 with TRBJ2-7; possibly TRBD2 for D (6 bases). The CDR3 length is 14 residues. V was clipped by 3 bases and J by 6 bases, with 18 bases between them. CDR1 is GTSNPN and CDR2 is SVGIG in the germline V gene (reference sequence). The CDR3 bases are TGTGCCTGGAGCTTAGGACTAACCCCTCTCGAGCAGTACTTC. It yields the protein CAWSLGLTPLEQYF. The full variable domain, in which reference TRBV30 and TRBJ2-7 provide the parts outside the CDR3, is SQTIHQWPATLVQPVGSPLSLECTVEGTSNPNLYWYRQAAGRGLQLLFYSVGIGQISSEVPQNLSASRPQDRQFILSSKKLLLSDSGFYLCAWSLGLTPLEQYFGPGTRLTVT.

The V and J genes are TRBV30 and TRBJ2-7; D gene unclear. The germline V and J ends were trimmed by 3 bases and 3 bases, with 9 bases remaining between them. The germline V gene encodes CDR1 GTSNPN and CDR2 SVGIG (reference sequence). This CDR3 region has 12 residues. The CDR3 region is CAWRSKVYEQYF. The CDR3 DNA reads as TGTGCCTGGAGAAGCAAAGTCTACGAGCAGTACTTC. Variable domain in full (rest from reference TRBV30 and TRBJ2-7): SQTIHQWPATLVQPVGSPLSLECTVEGTSNPNLYWYRQAAGRGLQLLFYSVGIGQISSEVPQNLSASRPQDRQFILSSKKLLLSDSGFYLCAWRSKVYEQYFGPGTRLTVT.

The V and J genes are TRBV10-3 and TRBJ1-6; D perhaps matches TRBD1 (6 bases). Germline loops: CDR1 ENHRY, CDR2 SYGVKD. The CDR3 is 17 residues long. Between the trimmed V and J ends, which lost 2 bases and 0 bases, there was a span of 11 bases. Written as DNA, the CDR3 is TGTGCCATCAGTGAGATCCAGGGGAGCTCCTATAATTCACCCCTCCACTTT. Amino acid sequence: CAISEIQGSSYNSPLHF.

In DNA, the CDR3 is TGTGCCTGGAGCCTAGGGGAGTTGGCTCAGCCCCAGCATTTT. Amino acids: CAWSLGELAQPQHF. This chain uses TRBV30 with TRBJ1-5, with D possibly TRBD1 on 5 matching bases. This CDR3 is built from 14 residues. Trimming cost V 3 bases and J 6 bases, with 15 bases left between them. The germline CDR1 and CDR2 sequences are GTSNPN and SVGIG (reference sequence).

This chain joins TRBV4-3 and TRBJ2-1; D is unclear. This CDR3 is 17 amino acids long. CDR1 and CDR2 (germline): LGHNA, YSLEER. V shed 2 bases and J shed 10 bases, with 24 bases lying between them. The CDR3 sequence is CASSQLFSPLNPQEQFF. Written as DNA, the CDR3 is TGCGCCAGCAGCCAACTCTTCAGCCCCCTCAACCCACAAGAGCAGTTCTTC.

V gene TRBV10-3 combines with J gene TRBJ2-5; TRBD2 agrees at 14 bases. The CDR3 runs to 21 residues. Trimming took 0 bases from V and 2 from J; bases not matched to a gene: 14. Germline V gene lookup returns CDR1 ENHRY and CDR2 SYGVKD. Here the CDR3 reads CAISESLTGIGLAGGQETQYF. CDR3 DNA: TGTGCCATCAGTGAGTCGCTGACAGGGATAGGACTAGCGGGAGGTCAAGAGACCCAGTACTTC.

The rearrangement joins TRBV7-2 to TRBJ2-3; TRBD2 agrees at 9 bases. The V gene's germline CDR1 is SGHTA and CDR2 FQGNSA. This CDR3 spans 14 amino acids. Losses at the gene ends were 4 bases for V and 6 bases for J; bases not matched to a gene: 5. This CDR3 reads CASSSSGKGDTQYF. The CDR3 DNA is TGTGCCAGCAGCTCTAGCGGGAAAGGGGATACGCAGTATTTT.

As to this clone: Other DNA sequences from this sample encode an identical CDR3 as well. For the CDR3, the DNA is TGTGCCATCAGTGGGTCGTACGAGCAGTACTTC. Translation gives CAISGSYEQYF. J is TRBJ2-7 and V is TRBV10-3; D is uncertain. The ends were cut back, 4 bases at V and 4 bases at J, with 5 bases in the middle. CDR3 length: 11 amino acids. The V gene's germline CDR1 is ENHRY and CDR2 SYGVKD.

The genes are TRBV6-5 and TRBJ2-3; D remains unclear. This CDR3 is 14 amino acids long. CDR1 and CDR2 from the germline V gene are MNHEY and SVGAGI. With 8 bases removed from V and 3 bases from J, the gap between germline ends came to 15 bases. The CDR3 coding sequence is TGTGCCAGCCGCCCGGAGATTGGTACAGATACGCAGTATTTT. The encoded protein is CASRPEIGTDTQYF.

This clone was seen a few times. The chain carries TRBV29-1 and TRBJ1-2, with TRBD1 matching 12 bases. In germline, CDR1 is SQVTM, CDR2 ANQGSEA. Losses at the gene ends were 4 bases for V and 7 bases for J; bases not matched to a gene: 1. The CDR3 extends over 12 amino acids. CDR3 sequence: CSVGGQGAGYTF. DNA for the CDR3: TGCAGCGTTGGGGGACAGGGGGCTGGCTACACCTTC.

This chain links TRBV28 with TRBJ1-6; weak D call: TRBD1 (6 bases). This CDR3 is built from 14 residues. Trimming pared 7 bases from V and 6 bases from J, leaving 13 bases between. Germline CDR1 reads MDHEN; CDR2 reads SYDVKM. CDR3 amino acids: CASTPGTINSPLHF. In DNA, the CDR3 is TGTGCCAGCACCCCCGGGACAATTAATTCACCCCTCCACTTT.